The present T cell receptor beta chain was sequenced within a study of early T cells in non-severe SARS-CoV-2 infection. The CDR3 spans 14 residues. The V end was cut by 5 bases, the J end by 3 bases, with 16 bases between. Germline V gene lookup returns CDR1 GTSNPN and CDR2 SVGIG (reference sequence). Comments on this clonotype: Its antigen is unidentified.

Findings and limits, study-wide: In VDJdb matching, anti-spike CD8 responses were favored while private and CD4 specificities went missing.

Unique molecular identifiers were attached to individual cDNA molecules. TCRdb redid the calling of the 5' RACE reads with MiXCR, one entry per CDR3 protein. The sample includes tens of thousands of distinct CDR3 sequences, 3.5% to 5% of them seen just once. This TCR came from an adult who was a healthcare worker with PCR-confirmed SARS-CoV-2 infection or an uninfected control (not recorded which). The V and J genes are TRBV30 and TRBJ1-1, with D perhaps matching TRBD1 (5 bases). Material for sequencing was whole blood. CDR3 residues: CAWSTGIWDTEAFF. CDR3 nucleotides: TGTGCCTGGTCTACAGGAATCTGGGACACTGAAGCTTTCTTT.